What follows are 9 T cell receptor beta chains derived from one specimen sequenced in a study of brain T cells in children with intractable seizures. TCRdb's table, derived via immunoSEQ multiplex PCR, lists solely in-frame clones and lacks some. Among about 76,000 clones listed, about 93% were seen once. The sequencing used peripheral blood, collected at surgery. The receptor set was obtained from a boy less than two years old with tuberous sclerosis and intractable seizures.

The chain joins TRBV5-5 to TRBJ2-7; D unclear. Between the trimmed V and J ends, which lost 0 bases and 2 bases, there was a span of 12 bases. CDR3 size: 15 residues. Germline loops: CDR1 SGHKS, CDR2 YYEKEE (reference sequence). The CDR3, as DNA: TGTGCCAGCAGCTTGGTGGCATCCTCGGCCTACGAGCAGTACTTC. Translating it yields CASSLVASSAYEQYF.

J is TRBJ1-1 and V is TRBV30; 9 positions agree with TRBD1. CDR1 and CDR2 from the germline V gene are GTSNPN and SVGIG (reference sequence). The CDR3 totals 14 residues. Trimming took 4 bases from V and 1 from J; bases not matched to a gene: 4. CDR3 in amino acids: CAWKLQGANTEAFF. Here the CDR3 DNA reads TGTGCCTGGAAACTACAGGGGGCGAACACTGAAGCTTTCTTT.

V gene TRBV3-1 (or the pseudogene TRBV3-2) combines with J gene TRBJ2-2; 8 nucleotides agree with TRBD2. With V trimmed by 4 bases and J by 4 bases, 5 bases remained unmatched. The CDR3 consists of 15 residues. CDR1 LGHDT and CDR2 YNNKEL come from the germline V gene (reference sequence). The CDR3 reads CASSLAGTSTGELFF. For the CDR3, the DNA is TGTGCCAGCAGCCTAGCCGGGACTAGCACCGGGGAGCTGTTTTTT.

The rearrangement joins TRBV6-5 to TRBJ1-1, with 9 nucleotides matching TRBD1. The CDR3 sequence is 13 residues long. Germline values: CDR1 MNHEY, CDR2 SVGAGI. The J segment lost 3 bases and the V segment lost 8 bases, leaving 4 bases of the junction unmatched. The CDR3 spells CASLRDRDTEAFF. In nucleotides, the CDR3 is TGTGCCAGCCTCCGGGACAGGGACACTGAAGCTTTCTTT.

The chain couples TRBV5-1 to TRBJ1-2; a possible D gene is TRBD1 (6 bases). The CDR3 consists of 14 residues. Trimming pared 0 bases from V and 6 bases from J, leaving 12 bases between. Germline assignment: CDR1 SGHRS and CDR2 YFSETQ. The CDR3 sequence is CASSLGTAHDGYTF. The CDR3 nucleotides are TGCGCCAGCAGCTTGGGGACAGCCCATGATGGCTACACCTTC.

The V and J genes are TRBV15 and TRBJ1-4; maybe TRBD1 (6 bases). The length of the CDR3 is 16 residues. The ends were cut back, 0 bases at V and 2 bases at J, with 10 bases in the middle. Germline-derived CDR1 and CDR2 are LNHNV and YYDKDF (reference sequence). As DNA, the CDR3 is TGTGCCACCAGCAGAGATCGGGGGCGTACTAATGAAAAACTGTTTTTT. This translates into CATSRDRGRTNEKLFF.

The chain's CDR3 is CASSHLTAGQGVDTQYF. Here the CDR3 DNA reads TGTGCCAGCAGCCACCTTACAGCGGGACAGGGGGTAGATACGCAGTATTTT. The V call is TRBV4-2, the J call TRBJ2-3; 11 nucleotides align to TRBD1. There are 17 residues in the CDR3. Germline assignment: CDR1 LGHNA and CDR2 YNFKEQ. V lost 3 bases to trimming and J lost 5 bases; unmatched junction nucleotides: 10.

The V and J genes are TRBV7-9 and TRBJ1-2; possibly TRBD1 for D (6 bases). This CDR3 has 14 amino acids. V lost 3 bases, J lost 4 bases, and 12 bases lay in between. Germline V CDR1 and CDR2: SEHNR, FQNEAQ (reference sequence). CDR3 DNA: TGTGCCAGCAGCTTCAACAGGGAAAGCTATGGCTACACCTTC. This translates into CASSFNRESYGYTF.

Worth noting for this clone: One end of the junction does not line up with germline, which may come from a read error. The chain has TRBV5-1 and TRBJ1-2; 7 nucleotides match TRBD1. This CDR3 has 14 amino acids. CDR1 SGHRS and CDR2 YFSETQ come from the germline V gene. In nucleotides, the CDR3 is TGCGCCAGCAGTTTGGGGGACAGCAACTATGGCTACACCTTC. This encodes CASSLGDSNYGYTF.